These 25 T cell receptor beta chains originate from one sample sequenced in a study of cytomegalovirus exposure and HLA in healthy donors. The study ran its PCR with 60 Vbeta and 13 Jbeta primers. Clones were read by immunoSEQ multiplex PCR, and TCRdb kept only the in-frame ones, dropping some. The sample lists around 130,000 clones, roughly 70% occurring once. Sample: PBMCs. Receptor source: a woman aged 40 to 50 in good health and CMV-seropositive.

This chain uses TRBV29-1 with TRBJ1-3; D ambiguous. Germline V gene data show CDR1 as SQVTM and CDR2 as ANQGSEA. Between the trimmed V and J ends, which lost 5 bases and 4 bases, there was a span of 12 bases. The CDR3 contains 13 residues. CDR3 in amino acids: CSVSGTVGNTIYF. The CDR3 coding sequence is TGCAGCGTTTCGGGAACTGTGGGAAACACCATATATTTT.

V usage is TRBV19 and J usage is TRBJ1-2, with 7 bases matching TRBD1. J gave up 2 bases and V 6 bases, and 6 bases lay outside the gene matches. This CDR3 has 14 residues. Germline V gene lookup returns CDR1 LNHDA and CDR2 SQIVND (reference sequence). In DNA, the CDR3 is TGTGCCAGTAGGGGACACAGGGGCAACTATGGCTACACCTTC. Its translation: CASRGHRGNYGYTF. Complete variable domain (other parts from reference TRBV19 and TRBJ1-2): DGGITQSPKYLFRKEGQNVTLSCEQNLNHDAMYWYRQDPGQGLRLIYYSQIVNDFQKGDIAEGYSVSREKKESFPLTVTSAQKNPTAFYLCASRGHRGNYGYTFGSGTRLTVV.

The chain uses TRBV5-1 and TRBJ2-3; D perhaps matches TRBD2 (6 bases). Trimming removed 2 bases at V and 2 bases at J, with 12 bases between. CDR3 length: 15 amino acids. Per germline, CDR1 SGHRS and CDR2 YFSETQ. CDR3 region: CASSFFGGFTDTQYF. In nucleotides, the CDR3 is TGCGCCAGCAGCTTCTTTGGGGGGTTCACAGATACGCAGTATTTT.

The chain is built from TRBV7-2 and TRBJ2-4; the match to TRBD2 covers 8 bases. Germline assignment: CDR1 SGHTA and CDR2 FQGNSA. The CDR3 totals 18 residues. The trim removed 9 bases at V and 0 bases at J, leaving 16 bases unmatched. CDR3 amino acids: CASGTHNIAGLAKNIQYF. The CDR3 DNA reads TGTGCCAGTGGGACTCACAATATAGCGGGACTAGCCAAAAACATTCAGTACTTC.

This clone was seen more than once but under ten times. This chain uses TRBV7-6 with TRBJ1-1; 8 bases are shared with TRBD1. The V gene's germline CDR1 is SGHVS and CDR2 FNYEAQ. Trimming removed 5 bases from V and 5 bases from J; junction bases left unmatched: 4. This CDR3 comprises 13 residues. The CDR3 spells CASSPRGRTEAFF. CDR3 DNA sequence: TGTGCCAGCAGCCCCAGGGGGCGGACTGAAGCTTTCTTT.

The CDR3 sequence is CASSISGAAYNEQFF. The CDR3 coding sequence is TGTGCCAGCAGTATTAGCGGGGCTGCCTACAATGAGCAGTTCTTC. The rearrangement uses TRBV6-5 and TRBJ2-1; 8 bases are shared with TRBD2. Per the germline V gene, CDR1 is MNHEY and CDR2 is SVGAGI. The CDR3 length is 15 residues. The V segment lost 5 bases and the J segment 2 bases; nucleotides outside the gene matches: 5.

The J gene is TRBJ2-7, the V gene TRBV6-5, with D maybe TRBD1 (5 bases). This CDR3 has 14 residues. V lost 1 base and J 5 bases, leaving 12 bases between the germline ends. Germline V lookup: CDR1 MNHEY, CDR2 SVGAGI. For the CDR3, the DNA is TGTGCCAGCAGTTACTGGGGCTCCGACGACGAGCAGTACTTC. Encoded protein: CASSYWGSDDEQYF.

This clone was seen a few times. The V call is TRBV7-3, the J call TRBJ2-7; TRBD1 aligns across 8 bases. Germline trimming cut 2 bases from V and 2 bases from J; bases unmatched to any gene: 2. The CDR3 is 14 residues long. CDR1 is SGHTA and CDR2 is FQGTGA in the germline V gene. The CDR3 here is CASSLRDRTYEQYF. CDR3 coding DNA: TGTGCCAGCAGCTTACGGGACAGGACCTACGAGCAGTACTTC. Supplemented by reference TRBV7-3 and TRBJ2-7, the full variable domain reads GAGVSQTPSNKVTEKGKYVELRCDPISGHTALYWYRQSLGQGPEFLIYFQGTGAADDSGLPNDRFFAVRPEGSVSTLKIQRTERGDSAVYLCASSLRDRTYEQYFGPGTRLTVT.

This clone was seen once. The J gene is TRBJ1-2, the V gene TRBV6-5; the D gene is possibly TRBD1 (5 bases). From germline, CDR1 is MNHEY and CDR2 SVGAGI. This CDR3 spans 14 amino acids. V gave up 8 bases and J gave up 2 bases, with 15 bases separating them. The DNA of the CDR3 is TGTGCCAGCTTTCGGGGGGAGGGCAACTATGGCTACACCTTC. This encodes CASFRGEGNYGYTF.

This chain connects TRBV9 to TRBJ2-2; TRBD2 agrees at 8 bases. After removal of 0 bases from V and 6 bases from J, the junction contained 7 bases not matched to a gene. The CDR3 contains 16 residues. Germline V CDR1 and CDR2: SGDLS, YYNGEE. The DNA of the CDR3 is TGTGCCAGCAGCGTAGGGAGCGGGAGTACCGCCGGGGAGCTGTTTTTT. Its protein is CASSVGSGSTAGELFF.

The rearrangement uses TRBV7-7 and TRBJ2-5; 12 bases line up with TRBD2. The length of the CDR3 is 16 residues. Trimming cost V 1 base and J 4 bases; bases outside gene matches: 4. The V gene's germline CDR1 is SSHAT and CDR2 FNYEAQ (reference sequence). This chain's CDR3 is CASSLGLAGGTETQYF. In DNA, the CDR3 is TGTGCCAGCAGCTTAGGTCTAGCGGGGGGGACAGAGACCCAGTACTTC. Using reference TRBV7-7 and TRBJ2-5 for the parts outside the CDR3, the full variable domain is GAGVSQSPRYKVTKRGQDVTLRCDPISSHATLYWYQQALGQGPEFLTYFNYEAQPDKSGLPSDRFSAERPEGSISTLTIQRTEQRDSAMYRCASSLGLAGGTETQYFGPGTRLLVL.

The chain is built from TRBV15 and TRBJ2-7, with D hard to call. CDR3 size: 12 residues. The V gene lost 10 bases and the J gene lost 3 bases, with 13 bases spanning the gap. Germline V gives CDR1 LNHNV, CDR2 YYDKDF (reference sequence). This chain's CDR3 is CAIGRPNYEQYF. Here the CDR3 DNA reads TGTGCCATAGGCAGGCCGAACTACGAGCAGTACTTC.

The J gene is TRBJ2-5, the V gene TRBV28, with a weak D call TRBD2 (5 bases). The CDR3 has 14 amino acids. Trimming took 6 bases from V and 3 from J, leaving 14 bases between them. CDR1 and CDR2 from the germline V gene are MDHEN and SYDVKM. The CDR3 loop is CASSLPLGEETQYF. The CDR3, as DNA: TGTGCCAGCAGCTTACCACTGGGAGAAGAGACCCAGTACTTC.

A single count supports this clone. The chain has TRBV5-4 and TRBJ2-1; D possibly corresponds to TRBD2 (5 bases). Germline values: CDR1 SGHNT, CDR2 YYREEE (reference sequence). V gave up 2 bases and J gave up 4 bases, with 16 bases separating them. This CDR3 comprises 16 residues. The CDR3 DNA reads as TGTGCCAGCAGCTTTGATGGAGGAAGCTCTTACAATGAGCAGTTCTTC. Its translation is CASSFDGGSSYNEQFF. Full variable domain (outside the CDR3, taken from reference TRBV5-4 and TRBJ2-1): ETGVTQSPTHLIKTRGQQVTLRCSSQSGHNTVSWYQQALGQGPQFIFQYYREEENGRGNFPPRFSGLQFPNYSSELNVNALELDDSALYLCASSFDGGSSYNEQFFGPGTRLTVL.

In this sample, this clone is medium-sized (0.01 to 0.1%). The rearrangement uses TRBV6-5 and TRBJ1-5; D gene unclear. The CDR3 totals 13 residues. Trimming cost V 0 bases and J 5 bases, with 5 bases left between them. Germline V gene sequence: CDR1 MNHEY, CDR2 SVGAGI. The CDR3 nucleotides are TGTGCCAGCAGTTACTCGGCAGATCAGCCCCAGCATTTT. Amino acid sequence: CASSYSADQPQHF.

This clone came up a few times. The chain combines TRBV5-4 with TRBJ1-4; unclear D gene. Germline loops: CDR1 SGHNT, CDR2 YYREEE (reference sequence). V dropped 0 bases and J dropped 5 bases, with 11 bases sitting between them. The CDR3 totals 15 residues. This CDR3 reads CASSLEAGYNEKLFF. CDR3 bases: TGTGCCAGCAGCTTGGAGGCGGGGTACAATGAAAAACTGTTTTTT.

The chain employs TRBV27 and TRBJ1-2; the D gene is possibly TRBD1 (6 bases). Trimming left V 0 bases short and J 6 bases short, with 26 bases between. From germline, CDR1 is MNHEY and CDR2 SMNVEV (reference sequence). The CDR3 is made up of 19 amino acids. The CDR3 DNA follows: TGTGCCAGCAGTTTATCGATACGGGGACAATTGATCGAGAGGAATGGCTACACCTTC. Translating it yields CASSLSIRGQLIERNGYTF.

The V call is TRBV6-5, the J call TRBJ2-2; tentatively, D is TRBD1 (5 bases). The V and J ends lost 5 bases and 0 bases respectively, with 10 bases between them. This CDR3 spans 15 amino acids. The germline V gene has CDR1 MNHEY and CDR2 SVGAGI. CDR3 bases: TGTGCCAGCAGTCCCCAAGGGGCGAACACCGGGGAGCTGTTTTTT. This codes for CASSPQGANTGELFF.

This clone was seen only a few times. The V gene is TRBV5-1, the J gene TRBJ1-2, with D hard to call. Trimming took off 4 bases at V and 5 bases at J, with 18 bases between the two ends. This CDR3 is 15 amino acids long. Germline CDR1 is SGHRS and CDR2 is YFSETQ. The CDR3 region has the DNA TGCGCCAGCAGCGACGGAGTAGCTGCCCTTTATGGCTACACCTTC. Its translation is CASSDGVAALYGYTF.

Only a few counts were recorded for this clone. V usage is TRBV4-2 and J usage is TRBJ2-7; D gene unclear. CDR3 length: 14 residues. CDR1 and CDR2 from the germline V gene are LGHNA and YNFKEQ. V lost 1 base and J lost 3, with 10 bases in between. In DNA, the CDR3 is TGTGCCAGCAGCCAAGGAGAGTTGCTCTACGAGCAGTACTTC. Its translation: CASSQGELLYEQYF.

This clone occurred once. This chain uses TRBV2 with TRBJ1-5; D might be TRBD1 (5 bases). Germline lookup yields CDR1 SNHLY and CDR2 FYNNEI. CDR3 length equals 15 residues. Trimming pared 5 bases from V and 4 bases from J, leaving 15 bases between. CDR3 sequence reads: CASSPDRRGNQPQHF. The DNA for the CDR3 is TGTGCCAGCAGTCCTGACCGGAGGGGAAATCAGCCCCAGCATTTT.

This clone came up a few times. The chain links TRBV4-3 to TRBJ2-2; 11 bases align to TRBD2. This CDR3 contains 19 residues. Germline values: CDR1 LGHNA, CDR2 YSLEER. Losses at the gene ends were 0 bases for V and 1 base for J; bases not matched to a gene: 7. The CDR3 sequence: CASSQDIALAGGNTGELFF. In nucleotides, the CDR3 is TGCGCCAGCAGCCAAGATATAGCCCTAGCGGGGGGGAACACCGGGGAGCTGTTTTTT.

In this sample, this clone turned up a few times. J is TRBJ2-7 and V is TRBV7-2, with D maybe TRBD2 (7 bases). Germline V gene lookup returns CDR1 SGHTA and CDR2 FQGNSA. Trimming pared 3 bases from V and 2 bases from J, leaving 11 bases between. The CDR3 loop spans 14 amino acids. CDR3 in DNA: TGTGCCAGCAGCTTGGGGGGGGCCCCCTACGAGCAGTACTTC. This sequence encodes CASSLGGAPYEQYF.

J is TRBJ2-6 and V is TRBV7-9; 9 bases fit TRBD1. This CDR3 is 18 amino acids long. Germline-derived CDR1 and CDR2 are SEHNR and FQNEAQ (reference sequence). V was clipped by 1 base and J by 5 bases; unmatched bases: 9. Here the CDR3 DNA reads TGTGCCAGCAGCTTAGTCGACAGGGGGGATCCCTGGGCCAACGTCCTGACTTTC. Its translation: CASSLVDRGDPWANVLTF.

V gene TRBV9 combines with J gene TRBJ2-7, with 11 bases aligning to TRBD2. Germline assignment: CDR1 SGDLS and CDR2 YYNGEE. This CDR3 region has 17 residues. V shed 0 bases, J shed 2 bases, and the junction held 7 bases outside the gene matches. The DNA of the CDR3 is TGTGCCAGCAGCGTAGGAGAAGGGACTAGCGGCCCCTACGAGCAGTACTTC. This codes for CASSVGEGTSGPYEQYF. Variable domain in full (rest from reference TRBV9 and TRBJ2-7): DSGVTQTPKHLITATGQRVTLRCSPRSGDLSVYWYQQSLDQGLQFLIQYYNGEERAKGNILERFSAQQFPDLHSELNLSSLELGDSALYFCASSVGEGTSGPYEQYFGPGTRLTVT.